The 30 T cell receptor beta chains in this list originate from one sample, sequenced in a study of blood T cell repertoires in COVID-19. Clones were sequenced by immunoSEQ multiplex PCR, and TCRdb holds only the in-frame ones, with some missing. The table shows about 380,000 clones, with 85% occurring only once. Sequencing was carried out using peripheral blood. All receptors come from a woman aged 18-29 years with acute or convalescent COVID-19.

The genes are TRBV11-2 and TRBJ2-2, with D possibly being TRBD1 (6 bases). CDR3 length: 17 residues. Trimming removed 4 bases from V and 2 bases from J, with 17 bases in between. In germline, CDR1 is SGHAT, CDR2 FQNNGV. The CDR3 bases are TGTGCCAGCAGCTCCAGCTGGGGGACAAGAAACACCGGGGAGCTGTTTTTT. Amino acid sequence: CASSSSWGTRNTGELFF.

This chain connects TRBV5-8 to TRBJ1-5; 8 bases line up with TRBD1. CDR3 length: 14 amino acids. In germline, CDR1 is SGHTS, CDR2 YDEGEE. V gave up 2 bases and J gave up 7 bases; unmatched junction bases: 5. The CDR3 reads CASSLRTGQQPQHF. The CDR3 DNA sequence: TGTGCCAGCAGCTTAAGGACAGGGCAGCAGCCCCAGCATTTT.

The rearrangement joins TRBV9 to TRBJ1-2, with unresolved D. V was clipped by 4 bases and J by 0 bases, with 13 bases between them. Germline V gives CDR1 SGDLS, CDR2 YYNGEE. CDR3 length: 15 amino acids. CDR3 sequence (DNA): TGTGCCAGCAGCCCAGGCACGGTCGCTAACTATGGCTACACCTTC. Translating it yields CASSPGTVANYGYTF.

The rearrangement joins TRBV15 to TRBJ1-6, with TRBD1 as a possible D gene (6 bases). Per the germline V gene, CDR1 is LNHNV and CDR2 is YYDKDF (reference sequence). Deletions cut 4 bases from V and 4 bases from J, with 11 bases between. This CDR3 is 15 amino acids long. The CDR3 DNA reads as TGTGCCACCAGCACCGAGACAGGTTATAATTCACCCCTCCACTTT. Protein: CATSTETGYNSPLHF.

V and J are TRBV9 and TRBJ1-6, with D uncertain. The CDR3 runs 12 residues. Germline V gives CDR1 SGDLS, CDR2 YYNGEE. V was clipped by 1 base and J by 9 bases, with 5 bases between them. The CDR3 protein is CASSVSGSPLHF. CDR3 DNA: TGTGCCAGCAGCGTATCGGGTTCACCCCTCCACTTT.

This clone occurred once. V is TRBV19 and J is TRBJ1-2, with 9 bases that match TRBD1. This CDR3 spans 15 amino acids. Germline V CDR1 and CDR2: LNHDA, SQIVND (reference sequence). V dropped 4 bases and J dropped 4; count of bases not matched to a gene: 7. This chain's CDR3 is CASSNTGGRGYGYTF. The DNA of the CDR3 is TGTGCCAGTAGTAACACAGGGGGCCGGGGCTATGGCTACACCTTC.

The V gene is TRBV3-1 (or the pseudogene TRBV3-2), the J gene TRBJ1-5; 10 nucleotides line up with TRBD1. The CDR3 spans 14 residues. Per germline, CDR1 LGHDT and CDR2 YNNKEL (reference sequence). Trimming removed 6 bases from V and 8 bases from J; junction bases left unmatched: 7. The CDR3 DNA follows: TGTGCCAGCAGTCGACAGGGGGCCGCCGAGCCCCAGCATTTT. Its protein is CASSRQGAAEPQHF.

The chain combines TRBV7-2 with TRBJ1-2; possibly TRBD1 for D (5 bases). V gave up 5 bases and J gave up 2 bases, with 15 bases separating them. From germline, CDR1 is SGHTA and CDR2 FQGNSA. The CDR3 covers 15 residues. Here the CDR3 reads CASSPRVGGNYGYTF. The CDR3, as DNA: TGTGCCAGCAGCCCCCGGGTGGGGGGAAACTATGGCTACACCTTC.

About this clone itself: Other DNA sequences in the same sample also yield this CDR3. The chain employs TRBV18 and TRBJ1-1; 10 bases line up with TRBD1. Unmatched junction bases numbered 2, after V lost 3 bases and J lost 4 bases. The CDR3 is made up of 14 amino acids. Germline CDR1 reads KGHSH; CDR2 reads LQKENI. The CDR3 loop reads CASSPRTGGTEAFF. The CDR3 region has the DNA TGTGCCAGCTCACCCCGGACAGGGGGCACTGAAGCTTTCTTT.

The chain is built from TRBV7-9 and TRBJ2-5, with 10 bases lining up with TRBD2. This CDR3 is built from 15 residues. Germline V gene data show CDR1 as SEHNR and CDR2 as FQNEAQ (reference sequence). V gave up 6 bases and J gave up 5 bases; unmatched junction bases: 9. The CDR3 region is CASRKAGGPRETQYF. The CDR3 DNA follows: TGTGCCAGCAGAAAAGCGGGAGGGCCTAGGGAGACCCAGTACTTC.

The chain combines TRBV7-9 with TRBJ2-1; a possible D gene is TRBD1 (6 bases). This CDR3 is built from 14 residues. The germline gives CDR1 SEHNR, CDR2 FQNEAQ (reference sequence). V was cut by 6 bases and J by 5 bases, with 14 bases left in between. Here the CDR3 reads CASSSTGTNNEQFF. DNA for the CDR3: TGTGCCAGCAGTTCCACCGGGACAAACAATGAGCAGTTCTTC.

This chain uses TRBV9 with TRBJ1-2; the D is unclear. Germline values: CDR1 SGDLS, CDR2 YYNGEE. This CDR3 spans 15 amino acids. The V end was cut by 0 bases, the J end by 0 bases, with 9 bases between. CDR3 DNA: TGTGCCAGCAGCGTAGGAGGCTTATCTAACTATGGCTACACCTTC. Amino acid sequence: CASSVGGLSNYGYTF. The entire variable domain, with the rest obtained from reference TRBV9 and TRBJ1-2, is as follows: DSGVTQTPKHLITATGQRVTLRCSPRSGDLSVYWYQQSLDQGLQFLIQYYNGEERAKGNILERFSAQQFPDLHSELNLSSLELGDSALYFCASSVGGLSNYGYTFGSGTRLTVV.

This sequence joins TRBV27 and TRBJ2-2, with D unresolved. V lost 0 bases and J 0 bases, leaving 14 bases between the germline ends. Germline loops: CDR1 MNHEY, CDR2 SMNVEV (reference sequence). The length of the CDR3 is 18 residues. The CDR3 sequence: CASSLSFRQYANTGELFF. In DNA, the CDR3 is TGTGCCAGCAGTTTATCGTTCAGACAATACGCGAACACCGGGGAGCTGTTTTTT.

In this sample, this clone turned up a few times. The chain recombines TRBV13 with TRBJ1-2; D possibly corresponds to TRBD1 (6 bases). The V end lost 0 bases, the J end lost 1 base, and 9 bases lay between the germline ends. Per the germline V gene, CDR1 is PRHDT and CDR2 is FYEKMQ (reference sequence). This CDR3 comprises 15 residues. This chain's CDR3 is CASSLGLQGNYGYTF. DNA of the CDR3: TGTGCCAGCAGCTTAGGTCTACAGGGTAACTATGGCTACACCTTC.

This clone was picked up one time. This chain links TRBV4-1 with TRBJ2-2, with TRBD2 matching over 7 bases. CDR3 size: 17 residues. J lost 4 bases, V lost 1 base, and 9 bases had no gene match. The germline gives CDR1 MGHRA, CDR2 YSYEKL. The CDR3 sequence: CASSQGPGEGPTGELFF. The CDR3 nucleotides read TGCGCCAGCAGCCAAGGCCCGGGGGAGGGCCCCACCGGGGAGCTGTTTTTT.

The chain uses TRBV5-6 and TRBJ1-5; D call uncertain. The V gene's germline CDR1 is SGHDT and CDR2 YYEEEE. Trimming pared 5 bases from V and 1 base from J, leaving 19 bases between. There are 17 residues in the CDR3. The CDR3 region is CASSYFEGGLSNQPQHF. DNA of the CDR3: TGTGCCAGCAGTTATTTTGAAGGTGGGCTGAGCAATCAGCCCCAGCATTTT. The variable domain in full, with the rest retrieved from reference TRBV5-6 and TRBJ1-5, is DAGVTQSPTHLIKTRGQQVTLRCSPKSGHDTVSWYQQALGQGPQFIFQYYEEEERQRGNFPDRFSGHQFPNYSSELNVNALLLGDSALYLCASSYFEGGLSNQPQHFGDGTRLSIL.

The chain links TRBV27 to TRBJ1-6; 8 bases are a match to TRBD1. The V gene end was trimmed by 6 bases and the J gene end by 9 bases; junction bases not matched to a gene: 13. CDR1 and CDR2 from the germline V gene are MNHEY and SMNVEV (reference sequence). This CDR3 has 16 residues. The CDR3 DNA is TGTGCCAGCAGATCTCTTCGGACAGGGTGGCCTTCACCCCTCCACTTT. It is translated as CASRSLRTGWPSPLHF.

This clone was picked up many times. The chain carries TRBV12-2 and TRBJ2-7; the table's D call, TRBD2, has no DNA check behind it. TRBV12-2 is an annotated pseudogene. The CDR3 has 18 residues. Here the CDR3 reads CASRLAPENGRSSYEQYF. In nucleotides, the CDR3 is TGTGCAAGTCGCTTAGCGCCTGAGAACGGGAGGAGCTCCTACGAGCAGTACTTC.

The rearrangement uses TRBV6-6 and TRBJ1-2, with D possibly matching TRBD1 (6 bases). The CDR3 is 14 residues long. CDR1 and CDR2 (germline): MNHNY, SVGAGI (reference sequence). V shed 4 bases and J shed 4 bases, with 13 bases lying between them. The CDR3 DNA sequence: TGTGCCAGCAGTTCTCGGGGGGCGAGCTATGGCTACACCTTC. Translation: CASSSRGASYGYTF.

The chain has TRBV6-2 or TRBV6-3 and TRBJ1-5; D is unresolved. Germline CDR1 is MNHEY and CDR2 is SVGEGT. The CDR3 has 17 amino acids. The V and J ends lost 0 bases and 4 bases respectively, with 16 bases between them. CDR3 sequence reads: CASSYSIARDTNQPQHF. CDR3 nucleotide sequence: TGTGCCAGCAGTTACTCGATTGCCCGGGATACTAATCAGCCCCAGCATTTT.

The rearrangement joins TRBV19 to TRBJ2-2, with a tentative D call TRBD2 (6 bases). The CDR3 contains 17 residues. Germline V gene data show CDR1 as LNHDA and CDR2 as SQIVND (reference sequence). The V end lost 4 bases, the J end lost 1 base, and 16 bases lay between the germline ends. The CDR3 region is CASSTYRGSGNTGELFF. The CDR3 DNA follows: TGTGCCAGTAGTACCTACCGCGGTAGCGGGAACACCGGGGAGCTGTTTTTT.

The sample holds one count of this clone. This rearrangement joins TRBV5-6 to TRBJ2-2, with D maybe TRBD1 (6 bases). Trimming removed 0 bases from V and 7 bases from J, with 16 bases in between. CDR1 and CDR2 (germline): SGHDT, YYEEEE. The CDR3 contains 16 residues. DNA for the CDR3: TGTGCCAGCAGCTTGGACAGGGAAGGACGAGGCGGGGAGCTGTTTTTT. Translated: CASSLDREGRGGELFF.

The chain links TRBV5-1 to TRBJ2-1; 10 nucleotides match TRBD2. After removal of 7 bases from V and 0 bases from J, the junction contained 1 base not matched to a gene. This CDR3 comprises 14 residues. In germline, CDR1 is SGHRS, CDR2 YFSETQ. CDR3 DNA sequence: TGCGCCAGCTCTAGCGGGAGCTCCTACAATGAGCAGTTCTTC. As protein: CASSSGSSYNEQFF.

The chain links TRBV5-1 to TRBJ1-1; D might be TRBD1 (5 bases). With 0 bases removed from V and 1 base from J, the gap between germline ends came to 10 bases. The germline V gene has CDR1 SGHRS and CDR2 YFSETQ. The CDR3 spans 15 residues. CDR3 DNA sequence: TGCGCCAGCAGCTTGGCGGGCAGGGAGAACACTGAAGCTTTCTTT. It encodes CASSLAGRENTEAFF.

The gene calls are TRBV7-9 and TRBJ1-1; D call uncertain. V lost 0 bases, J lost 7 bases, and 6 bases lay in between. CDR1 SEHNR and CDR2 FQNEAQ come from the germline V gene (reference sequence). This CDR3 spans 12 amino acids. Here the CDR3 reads CASSLAVDEAFF. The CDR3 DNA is TGTGCCAGCAGCTTAGCCGTAGATGAAGCTTTCTTT.

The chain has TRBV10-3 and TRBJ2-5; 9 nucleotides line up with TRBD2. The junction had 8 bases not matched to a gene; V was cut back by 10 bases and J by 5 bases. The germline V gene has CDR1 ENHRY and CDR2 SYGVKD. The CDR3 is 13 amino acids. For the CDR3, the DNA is TGTGCCACCAAGCGGGAGGTCTTCGAGACCCAGTACTTC. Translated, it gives CATKREVFETQYF.

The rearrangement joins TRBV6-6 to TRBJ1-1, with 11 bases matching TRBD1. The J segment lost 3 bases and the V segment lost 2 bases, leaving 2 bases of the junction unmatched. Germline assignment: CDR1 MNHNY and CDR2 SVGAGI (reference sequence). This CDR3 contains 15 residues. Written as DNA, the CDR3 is TGTGCCAGCAGTTACCCGGGACAGGGGGACACTGAAGCTTTCTTT. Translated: CASSYPGQGDTEAFF.

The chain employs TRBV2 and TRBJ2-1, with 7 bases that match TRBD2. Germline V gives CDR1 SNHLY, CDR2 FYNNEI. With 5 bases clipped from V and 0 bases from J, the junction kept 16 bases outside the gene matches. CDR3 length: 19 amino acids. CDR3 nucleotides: TGTGCCAGCAGTTTATTACGGGGCGGGAGCGCCAGCTCCTACAATGAGCAGTTCTTC. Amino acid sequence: CASSLLRGGSASSYNEQFF.

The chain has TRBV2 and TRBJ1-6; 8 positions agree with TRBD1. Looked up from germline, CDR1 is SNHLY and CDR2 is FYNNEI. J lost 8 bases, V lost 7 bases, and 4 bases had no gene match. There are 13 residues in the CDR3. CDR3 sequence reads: CASKAGGDSPLHF. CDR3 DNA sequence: TGTGCCAGCAAGGCAGGGGGCGATTCACCCCTCCACTTT.

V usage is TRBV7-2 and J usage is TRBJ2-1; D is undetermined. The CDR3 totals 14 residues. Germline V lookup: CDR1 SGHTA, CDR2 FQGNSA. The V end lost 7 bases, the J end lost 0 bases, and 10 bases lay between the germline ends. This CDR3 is CASKRSSSYNEQFF. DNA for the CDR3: TGTGCCAGCAAAAGGAGTAGCTCCTACAATGAGCAGTTCTTC.